These 17 T cell receptor beta chains originate from one sample sequenced in a study of PD-L1 blockade in urothelial cancer. Generated by immunoSEQ multiplex PCR, the TCRdb table keeps only in-frame clones and is missing some. Of 100,000 to 150,000 clones listed, around 88% are singletons. Stated time point: peripheral blood 6 weeks after treatment start. This specimen consisted of PBMCs, obtained around atezolizumab (anti-PD-L1) treatment. These receptors came from a middle-aged man with urothelial cancer.

The genes are TRBV4-3 and TRBJ1-2; TRBD1 agrees at 9 bases. The V and J ends lost 5 bases and 7 bases, in that order; junction bases with no gene match: 8. The CDR3 spans 14 residues. Germline assignment: CDR1 LGHNA and CDR2 YSLEER. In nucleotides, the CDR3 is TGCGCCAGCAGCTCACAGACAGGGGGAATTGGCTACACCTTC. This gives the protein CASSSQTGGIGYTF.

A few counts support this clone. The chain links TRBV5-1 to TRBJ2-1, with 10 bases lining up with TRBD1. CDR1 SGHRS and CDR2 YFSETQ come from the germline V gene. The length of the CDR3 is 15 residues. The V gene end was trimmed by 7 bases and the J gene end by 5 bases; junction bases not matched to a gene: 9. This CDR3 reads CASYLDRGVHNEQFF. The DNA of the CDR3 is TGCGCCAGCTACCTGGACAGGGGGGTCCACAATGAGCAGTTCTTC. Full variable domain (missing parts from reference TRBV5-1 and TRBJ2-1): KAGVTQTPRYLIKTRGQQVTLSCSPISGHRSVSWYQQTPGQGLQFLFEYFSETQRNKGNFPGRFSGRQFSNSRSEMNVSTLELGDSALYLCASYLDRGVHNEQFFGPGTRLTVL.

The chain's CDR3 is CASMQAWTPSAGELFF. The CDR3 region has the DNA TGCGCCAGCATGCAAGCCTGGACACCATCAGCCGGGGAGCTGTTTTTT. This chain connects TRBV5-1 to TRBJ2-2; weak D call: TRBD1 (5 bases). With 6 bases removed from V and 6 bases from J, the gap between germline ends came to 21 bases. The CDR3 has 16 amino acids. Germline V lookup: CDR1 SGHRS, CDR2 YFSETQ.

This sequence joins TRBV23-1 and TRBJ2-7; TRBD2 is a possible D gene (6 bases). TRBV23-1 qualifies as an ORF whose function is uncertain. The CDR3 extends over 12 amino acids. V was clipped by 7 bases and J by 2 bases, with 9 bases between them. CDR3 coding DNA: TGCGCCAGCACGACGGGAGCCTACGAGCAGTACTTC. Its protein product is CASTTGAYEQYF.

The chain recombines TRBV18 with TRBJ2-1, with 14 nucleotides matching TRBD2. The V segment lost 1 base and the J segment 9 bases; nucleotides outside the gene matches: 11. CDR3 size: 18 residues. CDR1 and CDR2 (germline): KGHSH, LQKENI. The CDR3 DNA sequence: TGTGCCAGCTCACCACTTCGACTAGCGGGAGGGCGGGCTTCTGAGCAGTTCTTC. Amino acid sequence: CASSPLRLAGGRASEQFF.

V is TRBV18 and J is TRBJ2-1, with D maybe TRBD1 (5 bases). The V and J ends lost 4 bases and 0 bases respectively, with 13 bases between them. Germline V gives CDR1 KGHSH, CDR2 LQKENI. There are 16 residues in the CDR3. CDR3 protein: CASSRKDKSSYNEQFF. The CDR3 DNA reads TGTGCCAGCTCACGTAAGGACAAGAGCTCCTACAATGAGCAGTTCTTC.

The rearrangement links TRBV2 to TRBJ1-5; TRBD1 matches 7 bases. The CDR3 runs 15 residues. Germline CDR1 SNHLY, CDR2 FYNNEI. V lost 2 bases and J lost 5; bases outside the gene matches: 6. The CDR3 DNA is TGTGCCAGCAGTGAATTGGAGGGGGCACATCAGCCCCAGCATTTT. It encodes CASSELEGAHQPQHF.

V gene TRBV27 combines with J gene TRBJ2-1; 10 nucleotides match TRBD2. Germline V gene sequence: CDR1 MNHEY, CDR2 SMNVEV (reference sequence). The CDR3 extends over 17 amino acids. V gave up 3 bases and J gave up 0 bases; unmatched junction bases: 5. The CDR3 is CASSFRLAGGSYNEQFF. CDR3 DNA sequence: TGTGCCAGCAGTTTCAGACTAGCGGGCGGCTCCTACAATGAGCAGTTCTTC.

This clone was counted a few times. The CDR3 sequence is CASSPRSSYNEQFF. The DNA for the CDR3 is TGTGCCAGCAGCCCGCGGAGCTCCTACAATGAGCAGTTCTTC. The chain combines TRBV5-4 with TRBJ2-1; no clear D gene. Trimming stripped 4 bases from V and 0 bases from J, with 8 bases between. This CDR3 is built from 14 residues. The germline CDR1 and CDR2 sequences are SGHNT and YYREEE (reference sequence).

The V call is TRBV4-2, the J call TRBJ2-2, with 10 positions matching TRBD1. Germline V gene sequence: CDR1 LGHNA, CDR2 YNFKEQ. Germline trimming cut 8 bases from V and 5 bases from J; bases unmatched to any gene: 8. The CDR3 is made up of 15 amino acids. CDR3 nucleotide sequence: TGTGCCAGCGGAACCGGGGGACAGGGGACCGGGGAGCTGTTTTTT. It translates to CASGTGGQGTGELFF.

The V gene is TRBV18, the J gene TRBJ2-3; D is possibly TRBD1 (5 bases). This CDR3 has 15 residues. Looked up from germline, CDR1 is KGHSH and CDR2 is LQKENI. V was pared by 6 bases and J by 0 bases, with 13 bases between. CDR3 loop: CASSPQGGSTDTQYF. CDR3 nucleotide sequence: TGTGCCAGCTCGCCCCAGGGCGGAAGCACAGATACGCAGTATTTT.

The chain links TRBV5-4 to TRBJ2-7, with a possible D match to TRBD1 (7 bases). The CDR3 has 16 residues. V lost 4 bases to trimming and J lost 2 bases, with 19 bases between them. Looked up from germline, CDR1 is SGHNT and CDR2 is YYREEE (reference sequence). CDR3 region: CASSPGGQGGPYEQYF. Written as DNA, the CDR3 is TGTGCCAGCAGCCCGGGTGGGCAGGGGGGACCCTACGAGCAGTACTTC.

V gene TRBV9 combines with J gene TRBJ2-1; possible D gene TRBD2, 5 bases. Germline V gene lookup returns CDR1 SGDLS and CDR2 YYNGEE. CDR3 length: 15 amino acids. The ends were cut back, 4 bases at V and 2 bases at J, with 13 bases in the middle. As DNA, the CDR3 is TGTGCCAGCAGCCCGGACTCGACCCCCTACAATGAGCAGTTCTTC. This translates into CASSPDSTPYNEQFF.

The chain joins TRBV30 to TRBJ1-6, with unresolved D. Germline V gene lookup returns CDR1 GTSNPN and CDR2 SVGIG (reference sequence). This CDR3 spans 16 amino acids. V lost 2 bases to trimming and J lost 9 bases, with 20 bases between them. Written as DNA, the CDR3 is TGTGCCTGGAGTTCCTCATTCGGTACTAGGAGTTCACCCCTCCACTTT. It yields the protein CAWSSSFGTRSSPLHF.

The chain is built from TRBV6-6 and TRBJ1-5; 9 positions match TRBD1. The V gene's germline CDR1 is MNHNY and CDR2 SVGAGI (reference sequence). The CDR3 is made up of 15 amino acids. V was clipped by 0 bases and J by 5 bases; unmatched bases: 2. The DNA for the CDR3 is TGTGCCAGCAGTTACTCGGGACAGGGTGATCAGCCCCAGCATTTT. Translating gives CASSYSGQGDQPQHF.

This chain joins TRBV10-3 and TRBJ2-2; D gene ambiguous. CDR1 is ENHRY, CDR2 SYGVKD, per germline. The CDR3 runs to 13 residues. Trimming removed 6 bases at V and 1 base at J, with 6 bases between. CDR3 region: CAIRAGNTGELFF. The CDR3 DNA is TGTGCCATCAGGGCAGGGAACACCGGGGAGCTGTTTTTT.

V is TRBV6-6 and J is TRBJ1-2; 7 bases are a match to TRBD1. Germline CDR1 MNHNY, CDR2 SVGAGI (reference sequence). V trimming: 6 bases; J trimming: 7 bases; junction bases outside the gene matches: 11. This CDR3 is built from 14 residues. The CDR3 sequence: CASRRGQGTLGYTF. The CDR3 region has the DNA TGTGCCAGCAGGAGGGGGCAAGGGACGCTTGGCTACACCTTC.